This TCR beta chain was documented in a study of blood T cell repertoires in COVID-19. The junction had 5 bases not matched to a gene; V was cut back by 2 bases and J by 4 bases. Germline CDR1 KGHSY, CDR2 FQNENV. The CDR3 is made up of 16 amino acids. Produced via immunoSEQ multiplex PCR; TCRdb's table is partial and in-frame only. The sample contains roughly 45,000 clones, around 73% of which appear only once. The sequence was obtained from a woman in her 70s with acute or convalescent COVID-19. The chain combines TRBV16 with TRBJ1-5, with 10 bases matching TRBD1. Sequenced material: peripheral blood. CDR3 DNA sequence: TGTGCCAGCAGCCAAGGGGACAGGGGATGGAATCAGCCCCAGCATTTT. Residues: CASSQGDRGWNQPQHF.